Listed below are T cell receptor beta chains from one sample, sequenced in a study of long-term antiretroviral therapy in people with HIV. Sequencing used immunoSEQ multiplex PCR; TCRdb keeps in-frame clones, though not all of them. The sample yields fewer than 45,000 clones, about 95% seen once. The source was unsorted PBMCs, collected 3.7 years after starting antiretroviral therapy. These receptors came from a woman aged 45-60 years with HIV. Each CDR3 is given with its conserved first and last residue. D genes are given only for firm matches. Some rows have no size entry. The others give once, few or many, or a class for an expanded clone.

J: TRBJ2-3; size: NA; D: NA; V: TRBV6-5; CDR3: CASRPPGLGDTQYF; DNA: TGTGCCAGCCGGCCGCCAGGTCTCGGAGATACGCAGTATTTT
J: TRBJ1-5; size: NA; D: TRBD1; V: TRBV19; CDR3: CASSLGGQPQHF; DNA: TGTGCCAGTAGTTTAGGGGGCCAGCCCCAGCATTTT
J: TRBJ2-3; size: NA; D: NA; V: TRBV19; CDR3: CASSIDGLNHPTDTQYF; DNA: TGTGCCAGTAGTATAGACGGCCTTAATCACCCCACAGATACGCAGTATTTT
J: TRBJ2-5; size: NA; D: NA; V: TRBV21-1; CDR3: CASSKDGTSGGRGEETQYF; DNA: TGTGCCAGCAGCAAAGATGGAACTAGCGGGGGTAGAGGGGAAGAGACCCAGTACTTC
J: TRBJ1-1; size: few; D: TRBD1; V: TRBV5-1; CDR3: CASSVSGTGNTEAFF; DNA: TGCGCCAGCAGCGTATCCGGGACAGGGAACACTGAAGCTTTCTTT
J: TRBJ1-3; size: once; D: NA; V: TRBV30; CDR3: CAWSVRSGRTYF; DNA: TGTGCCTGGAGTGTACGGAGTGGTCGGACATATTTT
J: TRBJ2-1; size: NA; D: TRBD2; V: TRBV9; CDR3: CASSVLAGGRNEQFF; DNA: TGTGCCAGCAGCGTATTAGCGGGGGGGCGGAATGAGCAGTTCTTC
J: TRBJ1-2; size: NA; D: NA; V: TRBV11-2; CDR3: CASSQGPILGGYTF; DNA: TGTGCCAGCAGCCAAGGGCCGATCTTAGGGGGCTACACCTTC
J: TRBJ2-6; size: NA; D: NA; V: TRBV5-1; CDR3: CASSLDPATQFSGANVLTF; DNA: TGCGCCAGCAGCTTGGATCCCGCCACACAGTTCTCTGGGGCCAACGTCCTGACTTTC
J: TRBJ1-2; size: NA; D: TRBD1; V: TRBV19; CDR3: CASSPGQARYGYTF; DNA: TGTGCCAGTAGTCCCGGACAGGCGCGCTATGGCTACACCTTC
J: TRBJ2-5; size: NA; D: TRBD2; V: TRBV9; CDR3: CASSVDGRGGVAETQYF; DNA: TGTGCCAGCAGCGTAGATGGGCGGGGGGGCGTGGCTGAGACCCAGTACTTC
J: TRBJ2-5; size: NA; D: NA; V: TRBV5-1; CDR3: CASSSTVPRGETQYF; DNA: TGCGCCAGCAGCTCGACAGTCCCGAGGGGAGAGACCCAGTACTTC
J: TRBJ1-1; size: NA; D: NA; V: TRBV7-2; CDR3: CASSLGGAGTEAFF; DNA: TGTGCCAGCAGCTTAGGGGGGGCAGGGACTGAAGCTTTCTTT
J: TRBJ1-5; size: NA; D: NA; V: TRBV6-1; CDR3: CASSDVTGFGNQPQHF; DNA: TGTGCCAGCAGTGACGTTACAGGGTTTGGCAATCAGCCCCAGCATTTT
J: TRBJ2-3; size: NA; D: NA; V: TRBV30; CDR3: CAWSRKSVADTQYF; DNA: TGTGCCTGGAGCCGGAAGTCGGTTGCAGATACGCAGTATTTT
J: TRBJ2-6; size: NA; D: NA; V: TRBV5-1; CDR3: CASSRQESGANVLTF; DNA: TGCGCCAGCAGCCGGCAGGAGTCTGGGGCCAACGTCCTGACTTTC
J: TRBJ2-7; size: NA; D: TRBD1; V: TRBV6-6; CDR3: CASRPIDRDSYEQYF; DNA: TGTGCCAGCAGACCCATAGACAGGGACTCCTACGAGCAGTACTTC
J: TRBJ1-1; size: NA; D: NA; V: TRBV6-6; CDR3: CASSRGLTEAFF; DNA: TGTGCCAGCTCAAGGGGCCTCACTGAAGCTTTCTTT
J: TRBJ2-1; size: NA; D: NA; V: TRBV5-1; CDR3: CASSVEGGLSYNEQFF; DNA: TGCGCCAGCAGCGTCGAGGGGGGGCTCTCCTACAATGAGCAGTTCTTC
J: TRBJ2-7; size: NA; D: NA; V: TRBV5-6; CDR3: CASSSNYEQYF; DNA: TGTGCCAGCAGCTCTAACTACGAGCAGTACTTC
J: TRBJ1-1; size: NA; D: NA; V: TRBV5-4; CDR3: CASSLTQGSFTEAFF; DNA: TGTGCCAGCAGCTTAACGCAGGGGAGTTTCACTGAAGCTTTCTTT
J: TRBJ1-1; size: NA; D: NA; V: TRBV19; CDR3: CASKLQINTEAFF; DNA: TGTGCCAGTAAACTCCAGATTAACACTGAAGCTTTCTTT
J: TRBJ2-7; size: once; D: NA; V: TRBV7-3; CDR3: CASSQLVGPHEQYF; DNA: TGTGCCAGCAGCCAACTCGTCGGCCCCCACGAGCAGTACTTC
J: TRBJ1-1; size: NA; D: TRBD1; V: TRBV7-9; CDR3: CASSLLGQGLNTEAFF; DNA: TGTGCCAGCAGCCTCCTCGGACAGGGGCTGAACACTGAAGCTTTCTTT
J: TRBJ2-2; size: few; D: TRBD1; V: TRBV9; CDR3: CASSEGQAAGELFF; DNA: TGTGCCAGCAGCGAGGGACAGGCCGCCGGGGAGCTGTTTTTT
J: TRBJ1-1; size: NA; D: TRBD1; V: TRBV4-1; CDR3: CASSQEGQPNTEAFF; DNA: TGCGCCAGCAGCCAAGAGGGACAGCCGAACACTGAAGCTTTCTTT
J: TRBJ2-5; size: NA; D: NA; V: TRBV6-5; CDR3: CASKDLSGRQETQYF; DNA: TGTGCCAGCAAGGACCTGTCGGGCCGCCAAGAGACCCAGTACTTC
J: TRBJ2-2; size: NA; D: NA; V: TRBV30; CDR3: CAWSTTRTGELFF; DNA: TGTGCCTGGAGTACGACGCGGACCGGGGAGCTGTTTTTT
J: TRBJ2-2; size: NA; D: NA; V: TRBV12-5; CDR3: CASAPPRGSNTGELFF; DNA: TGTGCTAGTGCTCCTCCCCGGGGGTCGAACACCGGGGAGCTGTTTTTT
J: TRBJ2-2; size: NA; D: NA; V: TRBV6-5; CDR3: CASSYSGGRVAGELFF; DNA: TGTGCCAGCAGTTACTCGGGCGGCAGGGTAGCCGGGGAGCTGTTTTTT
J: TRBJ1-1; size: NA; D: TRBD1; V: TRBV4-1; CDR3: CASSQDRSNTEAFF; DNA: TGCGCCAGCAGCCAGGACAGGTCGAACACTGAAGCTTTCTTT
J: TRBJ2-2; size: NA; D: TRBD1; V: TRBV7-6; CDR3: CASSWPMKQGANTGELFF; DNA: TGTGCCAGCAGCTGGCCGATGAAACAGGGGGCGAACACCGGGGAGCTGTTTTTT
J: TRBJ2-3; size: NA; D: TRBD2; V: TRBV7-2; CDR3: CASSLGPLAETDTQYF; DNA: TGTGCCAGCAGCTTAGGTCCCCTAGCGGAAACAGATACGCAGTATTTT
J: TRBJ1-2; size: NA; D: NA; V: TRBV5-4; CDR3: CASTTWGGYGYTF; DNA: TGTGCCAGCACCACTTGGGGTGGCTATGGCTACACCTTC
J: TRBJ2-2; size: NA; D: NA; V: TRBV19; CDR3: CASSTELAGELFF; DNA: TGTGCCAGTAGTACAGAACTGGCTGGGGAGCTGTTTTTT
J: TRBJ2-7; size: NA; D: TRBD1; V: TRBV7-9; CDR3: CASSYGTGAYEQYF; DNA: TGTGCCAGCAGCTATGGGACAGGGGCCTACGAGCAGTACTTC
J: TRBJ2-1; size: once; D: TRBD1; V: TRBV19; CDR3: CASSIRGRDNEQFF; DNA: TGTGCCAGTAGTATCAGGGGGCGGGACAATGAGCAGTTCTTC
J: TRBJ2-5; size: NA; D: TRBD1; V: TRBV7-2; CDR3: CASSLVAGGLETQYF; DNA: TGTGCCAGCAGCTTAGTCGCAGGGGGCCTCGAGACCCAGTACTTC
J: TRBJ1-1; size: NA; D: NA; V: TRBV5-4; CDR3: CASSALGGSTEAFF; DNA: TGTGCCAGCAGCGCCCTCGGGGGTAGCACTGAAGCTTTCTTT
J: TRBJ2-3; size: once; D: TRBD2; V: TRBV7-6; CDR3: CASSFSGGSTDTQYF; DNA: TGTGCCAGCAGCTTTAGCGGGGGAAGCACAGATACGCAGTATTTT
J: TRBJ1-4; size: NA; D: NA; V: TRBV7-9; CDR3: CASTFGEGSNEKLFF; DNA: TGTGCCAGCACCTTTGGGGAGGGTTCTAATGAAAAACTGTTTTTT
J: TRBJ2-7; size: NA; D: NA; V: TRBV7-9; CDR3: CASSSTGAFYEQYF; DNA: TGTGCCAGCAGCTCGACAGGAGCATTTTACGAGCAGTACTTC
J: TRBJ1-4; size: NA; D: NA; V: TRBV6-5; CDR3: CASSLDLFSEKLFF; DNA: TGTGCCAGCAGCCTGGACCTTTTTAGTGAAAAACTGTTTTTT
J: TRBJ1-4; size: NA; D: NA; V: TRBV7-9; CDR3: CASSFKVANEKLFF; DNA: TGTGCCAGCAGCTTTAAGGTGGCTAATGAAAAACTGTTTTTT
J: TRBJ1-5; size: NA; D: NA; V: TRBV30; CDR3: CAWSERPAQPQHF; DNA: TGTGCCTGGAGTGAAAGGCCTGCGCAGCCCCAGCATTTT
J: TRBJ2-1; size: NA; D: NA; V: TRBV7-3; CDR3: CASTSTKIYNEQFF; DNA: TGTGCCAGCACCTCCACGAAAATCTACAATGAGCAGTTCTTC
J: TRBJ2-7; size: NA; D: NA; V: TRBV7-6; CDR3: CASSSSLGSGSYEQYF; DNA: TGTGCCAGCAGCTCCAGCCTTGGATCGGGCTCCTACGAGCAGTACTTC
J: TRBJ1-1; size: NA; D: NA; V: TRBV5-1; CDR3: CASSLVDTEAFF; DNA: TGCGCCAGCAGCTTGGTAGACACTGAAGCTTTCTTT